This TCR beta chain was captured in a study of graft-versus-host responses after intestinal transplantation. Turning to this clone: Its antigen is unidentified.

The repertoire was sequenced with immunoSEQ multiplex PCR; TCRdb's copy has only in-frame clones and lacks some. The data hold about 120,000 clones, with 90% to 95% observed a single time. Overall study findings and caveats: Peak GvH clone levels in circulation were associated with early post-transplant HvG declines.

CDR3 length equals 16 residues. Germline CDR1 SGDLS, CDR2 YYNGEE. With 0 bases removed from V and 4 bases from J, the gap between germline ends came to 14 bases. This material consisted of unstimulated CD4+ T cells sorted from spleen or lymph node cells, taken before intestinal transplant. This chain joins TRBV9 and TRBJ2-1; tentatively, D is TRBD2 (6 bases). This receptor was identified in a human donor who received an intestinal transplant. CDR3 sequence: CASSVGVSGYYNEQFF. The CDR3, as DNA: TGTGCCAGCAGCGTAGGGGTTAGCGGATATTACAATGAGCAGTTCTTC.